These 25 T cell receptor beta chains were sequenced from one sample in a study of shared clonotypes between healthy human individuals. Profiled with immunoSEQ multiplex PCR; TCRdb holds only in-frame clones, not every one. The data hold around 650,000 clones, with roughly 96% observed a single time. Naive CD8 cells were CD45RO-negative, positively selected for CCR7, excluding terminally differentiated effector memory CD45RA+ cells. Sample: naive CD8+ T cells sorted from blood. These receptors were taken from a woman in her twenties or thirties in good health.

This CDR3 reads CASRTTNTEAFF. The DNA for the CDR3 is TGTGCCAGCCGCACCACGAACACTGAAGCTTTCTTT. The rearrangement uses TRBV27 and TRBJ1-1; D is unclear. The germline V gene has CDR1 MNHEY and CDR2 SMNVEV (reference sequence). V was cut by 8 bases and J by 1 base, with 8 bases left in between. This CDR3 contains 12 residues.

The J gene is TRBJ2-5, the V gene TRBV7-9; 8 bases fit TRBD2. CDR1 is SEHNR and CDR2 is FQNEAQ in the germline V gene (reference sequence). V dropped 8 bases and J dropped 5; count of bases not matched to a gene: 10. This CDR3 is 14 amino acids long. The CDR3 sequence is CASSGGLTGETQYF. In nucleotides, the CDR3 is TGTGCCAGCTCGGGAGGGCTTACGGGCGAGACCCAGTACTTC.

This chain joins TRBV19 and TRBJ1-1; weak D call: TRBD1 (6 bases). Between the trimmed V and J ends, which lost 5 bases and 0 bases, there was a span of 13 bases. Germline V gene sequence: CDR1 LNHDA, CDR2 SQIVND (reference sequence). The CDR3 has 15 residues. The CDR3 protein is CASSPTGTMNTEAFF. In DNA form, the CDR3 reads TGTGCCAGTAGTCCAACCGGGACAATGAACACTGAAGCTTTCTTT.

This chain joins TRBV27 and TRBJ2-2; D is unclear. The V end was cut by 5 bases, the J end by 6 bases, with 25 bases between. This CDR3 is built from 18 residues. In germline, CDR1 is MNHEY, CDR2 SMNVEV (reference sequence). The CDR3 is CASSLTFPGPAKAGELFF. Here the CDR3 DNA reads TGTGCCAGCAGTCTAACTTTCCCGGGCCCAGCTAAGGCCGGGGAGCTGTTTTTT.

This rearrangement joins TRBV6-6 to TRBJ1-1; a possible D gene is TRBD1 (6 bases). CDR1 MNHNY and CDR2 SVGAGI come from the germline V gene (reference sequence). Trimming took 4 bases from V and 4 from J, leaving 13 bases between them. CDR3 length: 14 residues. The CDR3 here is CASSSNRATTEAFF. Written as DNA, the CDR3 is TGTGCCAGCAGTTCCAACAGGGCTACCACTGAAGCTTTCTTT.

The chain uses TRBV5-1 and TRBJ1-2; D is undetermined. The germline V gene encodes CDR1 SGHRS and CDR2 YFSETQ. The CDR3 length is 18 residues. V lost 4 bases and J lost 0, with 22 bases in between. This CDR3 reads CASSHYRALRGTNYGYTF. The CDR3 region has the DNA TGCGCCAGCAGCCATTATCGGGCCCTTAGAGGTACTAACTATGGCTACACCTTC.

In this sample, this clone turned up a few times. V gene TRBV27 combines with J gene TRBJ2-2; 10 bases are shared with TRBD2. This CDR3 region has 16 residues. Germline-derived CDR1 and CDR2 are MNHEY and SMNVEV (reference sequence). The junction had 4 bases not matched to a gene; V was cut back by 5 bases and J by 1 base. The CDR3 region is CASSPRLAGNTGELFF. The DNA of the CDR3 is TGTGCCAGCAGTCCGCGACTAGCGGGGAACACCGGGGAGCTGTTTTTT.

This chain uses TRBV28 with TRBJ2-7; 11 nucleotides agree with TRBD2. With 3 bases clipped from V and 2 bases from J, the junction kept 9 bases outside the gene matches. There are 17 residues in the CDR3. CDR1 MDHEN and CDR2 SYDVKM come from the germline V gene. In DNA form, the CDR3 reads TGTGCCAGCAGTTTCCCCCGACTAGCGGGGACACCCTACGAGCAGTACTTC. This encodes CASSFPRLAGTPYEQYF.

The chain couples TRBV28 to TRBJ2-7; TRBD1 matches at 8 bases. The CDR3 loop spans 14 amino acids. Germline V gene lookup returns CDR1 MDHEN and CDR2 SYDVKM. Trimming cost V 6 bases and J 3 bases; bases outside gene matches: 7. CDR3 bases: TGTGCCAGCAGCCCACGGACAGGGCGCTACGAGCAGTACTTC. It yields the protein CASSPRTGRYEQYF. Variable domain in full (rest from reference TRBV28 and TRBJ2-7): DVKVTQSSRYLVKRTGEKVFLECVQDMDHENMFWYRQDPGLGLRLIYFSYDVKMKEKGDIPEGYSVSREKKERFSLILESASTNQTSMYLCASSPRTGRYEQYFGPGTRLTVT.

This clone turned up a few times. The chain's CDR3 is CAWSNTEAFF. CDR3 coding DNA: TGTGCCTGGAGTAACACTGAAGCTTTCTTT. This sequence joins TRBV30 and TRBJ1-1; D unclear. The V end lost 2 bases, the J end lost 2 bases, and 0 bases lay between the germline ends. This CDR3 is built from 10 residues. CDR1 is GTSNPN and CDR2 is SVGIG in the germline V gene (reference sequence).

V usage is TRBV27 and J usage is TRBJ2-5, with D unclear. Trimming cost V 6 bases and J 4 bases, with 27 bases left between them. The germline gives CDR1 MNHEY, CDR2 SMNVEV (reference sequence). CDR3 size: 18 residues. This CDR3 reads CASRRRNMDGIAGETQYF. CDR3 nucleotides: TGTGCCAGCAGACGCCGAAACATGGACGGTATCGCAGGAGAGACCCAGTACTTC.

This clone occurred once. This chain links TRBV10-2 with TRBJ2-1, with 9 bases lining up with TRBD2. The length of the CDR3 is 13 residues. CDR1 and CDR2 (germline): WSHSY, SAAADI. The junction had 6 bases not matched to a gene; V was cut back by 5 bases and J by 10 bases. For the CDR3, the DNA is TGCGCCAGCAGTTTGACTAGCGGTGAGGAGCAGTTCTTC. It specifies CASSLTSGEEQFF.

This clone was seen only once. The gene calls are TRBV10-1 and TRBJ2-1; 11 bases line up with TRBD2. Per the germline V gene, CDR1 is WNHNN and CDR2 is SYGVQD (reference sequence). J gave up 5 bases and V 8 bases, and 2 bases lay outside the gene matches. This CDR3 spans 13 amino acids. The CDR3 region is CASGGLADNEQFF. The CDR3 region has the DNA TGCGCCAGCGGGGGACTAGCGGACAATGAGCAGTTCTTC.

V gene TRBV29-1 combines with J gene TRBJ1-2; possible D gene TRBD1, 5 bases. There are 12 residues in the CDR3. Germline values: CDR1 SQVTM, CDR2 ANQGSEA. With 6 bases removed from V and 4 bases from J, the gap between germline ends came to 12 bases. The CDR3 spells CSVGDSLYGYTF. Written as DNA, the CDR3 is TGCAGCGTAGGTGACAGCCTCTATGGCTACACCTTC.

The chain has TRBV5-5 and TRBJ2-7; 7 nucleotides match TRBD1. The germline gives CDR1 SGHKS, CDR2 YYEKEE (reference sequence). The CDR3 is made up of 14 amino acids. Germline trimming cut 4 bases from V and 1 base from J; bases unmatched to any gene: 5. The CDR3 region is CASSPPGQSYEQYF. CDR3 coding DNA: TGTGCCAGCAGCCCCCCGGGACAGTCCTACGAGCAGTACTTC.

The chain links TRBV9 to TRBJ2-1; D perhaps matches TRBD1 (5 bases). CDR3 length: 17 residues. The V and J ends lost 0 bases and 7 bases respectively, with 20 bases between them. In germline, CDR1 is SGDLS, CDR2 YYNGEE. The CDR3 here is CASSVDGGRLGLNEQFF. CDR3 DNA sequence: TGTGCCAGCAGCGTAGACGGTGGACGGCTGGGGCTTAATGAGCAGTTCTTC.

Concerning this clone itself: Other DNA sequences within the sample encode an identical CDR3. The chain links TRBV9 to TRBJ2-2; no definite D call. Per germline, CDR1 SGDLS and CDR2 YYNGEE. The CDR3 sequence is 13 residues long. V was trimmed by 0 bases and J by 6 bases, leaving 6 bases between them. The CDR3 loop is CASSVEGAGELFF. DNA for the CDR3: TGTGCCAGCAGCGTAGAGGGTGCCGGGGAGCTGTTTTTT.

In DNA form, the CDR3 reads TGCGCCAGCAGCCAAGAAGACTACGCCAAAGAGCAGTACTTC. Its protein product is CASSQEDYAKEQYF. The chain is built from TRBV4-1 and TRBJ2-7, with a tentative D call TRBD2 (5 bases). There are 14 residues in the CDR3. Trimming removed 0 bases from V and 7 bases from J, with 13 bases in between. CDR1 is MGHRA and CDR2 is YSYEKL in the germline V gene.

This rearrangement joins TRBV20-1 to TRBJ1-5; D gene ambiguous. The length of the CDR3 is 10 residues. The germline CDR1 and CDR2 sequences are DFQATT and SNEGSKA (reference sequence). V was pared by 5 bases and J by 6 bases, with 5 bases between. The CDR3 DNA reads TGCAGTGCTGGAGCTCAGCCCCAGCATTTT. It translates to CSAGAQPQHF.

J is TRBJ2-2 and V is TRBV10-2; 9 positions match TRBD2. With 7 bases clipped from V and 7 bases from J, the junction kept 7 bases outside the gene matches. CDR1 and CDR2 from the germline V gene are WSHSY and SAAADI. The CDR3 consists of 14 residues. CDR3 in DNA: TGCGCCAGCACCCTGGGACTAGCTCTCGGGGAGCTGTTTTTT. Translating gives CASTLGLALGELFF.

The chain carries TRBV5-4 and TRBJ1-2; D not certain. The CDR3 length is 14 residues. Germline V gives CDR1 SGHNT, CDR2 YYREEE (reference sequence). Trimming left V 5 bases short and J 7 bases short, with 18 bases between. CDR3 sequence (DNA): TGTGCCAGCAGTTCCCCCCCGGCGGGAACTGGCTACACCTTC. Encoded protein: CASSSPPAGTGYTF.

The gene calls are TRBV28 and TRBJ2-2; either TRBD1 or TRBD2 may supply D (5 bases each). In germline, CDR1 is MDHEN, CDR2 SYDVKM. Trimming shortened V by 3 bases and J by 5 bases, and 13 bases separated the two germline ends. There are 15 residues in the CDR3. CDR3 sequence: CASSFWGSLTGELFF. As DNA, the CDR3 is TGTGCCAGCAGTTTTTGGGGGAGCCTGACCGGGGAGCTGTTTTTT. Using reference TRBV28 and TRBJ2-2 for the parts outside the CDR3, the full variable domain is DVKVTQSSRYLVKRTGEKVFLECVQDMDHENMFWYRQDPGLGLRLIYFSYDVKMKEKGDIPEGYSVSREKKERFSLILESASTNQTSMYLCASSFWGSLTGELFFGEGSRLTVL.

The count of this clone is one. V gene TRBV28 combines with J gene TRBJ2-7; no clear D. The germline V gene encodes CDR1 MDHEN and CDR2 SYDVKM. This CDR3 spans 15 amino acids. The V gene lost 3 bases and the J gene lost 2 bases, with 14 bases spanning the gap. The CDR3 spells CASSLNSDGTYEQYF. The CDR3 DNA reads TGTGCCAGCAGTTTGAATTCGGACGGTACCTACGAGCAGTACTTC.

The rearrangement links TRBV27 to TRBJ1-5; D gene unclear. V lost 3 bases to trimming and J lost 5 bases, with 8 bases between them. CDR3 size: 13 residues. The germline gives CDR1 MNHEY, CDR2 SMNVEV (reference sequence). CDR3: CASSFGSDQPQHF. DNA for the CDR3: TGTGCCAGCAGTTTTGGTTCCGATCAGCCCCAGCATTTT.

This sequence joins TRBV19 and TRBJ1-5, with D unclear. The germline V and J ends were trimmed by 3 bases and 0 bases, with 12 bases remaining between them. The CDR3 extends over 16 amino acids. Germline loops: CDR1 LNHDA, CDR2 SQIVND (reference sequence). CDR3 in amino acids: CASSIPTGYSNQPQHF. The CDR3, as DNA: TGTGCCAGTAGTATCCCGACGGGCTATAGCAATCAGCCCCAGCATTTT.